Presented here are 12 T cell receptor beta chains from one specimen sequenced in a study of cytomegalovirus exposure and HLA in healthy donors. TCRdb keeps only in-frame clones here, not all; method: immunoSEQ multiplex PCR. The sample yields 120,000 to 150,000 clones, 85% to 90% seen once. The sequencing sample was made of PBMCs. The receptor set was obtained from a young woman in good health and CMV-seropositive.

This sequence joins TRBV7-2 and TRBJ2-1, with TRBD2 matching over 9 bases. Per germline, CDR1 SGHTA and CDR2 FQGNSA. V dropped 4 bases and J dropped 4; count of bases not matched to a gene: 5. The CDR3 runs to 15 residues. The CDR3 here is CASSSGTSLYNEQFF. In DNA form, the CDR3 reads TGTGCCAGCAGCTCTGGGACTAGCCTTTACAATGAGCAGTTCTTC. The entire variable domain, with the rest obtained from reference TRBV7-2 and TRBJ2-1, is as follows: GAGVSQSPSNKVTEKGKDVELRCDPISGHTALYWYRQSLGQGLEFLIYFQGNSAPDKSGLPSDRFSAERTGGSVSTLTIQRTQQEDSAVYLCASSSGTSLYNEQFFGPGTRLTVL.

The gene calls are TRBV29-1 and TRBJ2-1; D perhaps matches TRBD1 (6 bases). The V gene's germline CDR1 is SQVTM and CDR2 ANQGSEA. This CDR3 has 13 amino acids. V was pared by 5 bases and J by 5 bases, with 13 bases between. The chain's CDR3 is CSVSQGYDNEQFF. CDR3 coding DNA: TGCAGCGTTTCTCAGGGGTATGACAATGAGCAGTTCTTC.

V gene TRBV15 combines with J gene TRBJ2-1, with D hard to call. Germline V gives CDR1 LNHNV, CDR2 YYDKDF (reference sequence). The CDR3 is made up of 13 amino acids. V was shortened by 0 bases and J by 6 bases, with 6 bases between the two germline ends. CDR3 in amino acids: CATSRDYLNEQFF. The DNA of the CDR3 is TGTGCCACCAGCAGAGACTACCTCAATGAGCAGTTCTTC.

This chain connects TRBV6-1 to TRBJ1-1, with 7 positions matching TRBD1. The length of the CDR3 is 14 residues. In germline, CDR1 is MNHNS, CDR2 SASEGT. V lost 7 bases to trimming and J lost 2 bases; unmatched junction nucleotides: 7. In nucleotides, the CDR3 is TGTGCCAGCAAGGGGGCACCCCGTAACACTGAAGCTTTCTTT. Its translation: CASKGAPRNTEAFF.

The J gene is TRBJ2-2, the V gene TRBV7-2; TRBD2 aligns across 10 bases. Germline V lookup: CDR1 SGHTA, CDR2 FQGNSA. There are 15 residues in the CDR3. The J segment lost 9 bases and the V segment lost 0 bases, leaving 4 bases of the junction unmatched. CDR3 in amino acids: CASSLALAGVRELFF. The CDR3 region has the DNA TGTGCCAGCAGCTTAGCTCTAGCGGGGGTTAGGGAGCTGTTTTTT.

This clone is a singleton in its sample. V gene TRBV29-1 combines with J gene TRBJ2-7, with a tentative D call TRBD2 (6 bases). The CDR3 has 13 amino acids. With 4 bases removed from V and 4 bases from J, the gap between germline ends came to 14 bases. Germline V gene sequence: CDR1 SQVTM, CDR2 ANQGSEA. CDR3 region: CSVGPGEKYEQYF. DNA for the CDR3: TGCAGCGTTGGTCCGGGAGAAAAGTACGAGCAGTACTTC.

The chain uses TRBV6-6 and TRBJ1-5, with 8 bases matching TRBD1. V was clipped by 6 bases and J by 2 bases; unmatched bases: 9. Germline values: CDR1 MNHNY, CDR2 SVGAGI (reference sequence). The CDR3 is made up of 16 amino acids. As DNA, the CDR3 is TGTGCCAGCAGAGCCAGGGGGCGCGCGGGCAATCAGCCCCAGCATTTT. This translates into CASRARGRAGNQPQHF.

The count of this clone is one. The V and J genes are TRBV5-1 and TRBJ2-2; 7 nucleotides match TRBD2. Trimming cost V 3 bases and J 4 bases; bases outside gene matches: 9. CDR1 and CDR2 (germline): SGHRS, YFSETQ. The CDR3 runs 16 residues. The CDR3 spells CASSSPGGAGTGELFF. In nucleotides, the CDR3 is TGCGCCAGCAGCTCTCCGGGGGGAGCCGGCACCGGGGAGCTGTTTTTT.

The chain uses TRBV2 and TRBJ1-2; 10 bases line up with TRBD1. Germline lookup yields CDR1 SNHLY and CDR2 FYNNEI. V dropped 7 bases and J dropped 7; count of bases not matched to a gene: 9. The CDR3 totals 14 residues. The CDR3, as DNA: TGTGCCAGCACGGGACAGGGGAAACGGTTTGGCTACACCTTC. Its protein product is CASTGQGKRFGYTF.

V is TRBV9 and J is TRBJ2-5; possible D gene TRBD2, 5 bases. Germline V gene data show CDR1 as SGDLS and CDR2 as YYNGEE. The CDR3 consists of 15 residues. Trimming cost V 3 bases and J 0 bases, with 12 bases left between them. In nucleotides, the CDR3 is TGTGCCAGCAGCGAAGGACTGGACTACCAAGAGACCCAGTACTTC. The encoded protein is CASSEGLDYQETQYF.

The chain carries TRBV14 and TRBJ1-2; D unresolved. The CDR3 spans 13 residues. Germline loops: CDR1 SGHDN, CDR2 FVKESK. V shed 4 bases and J shed 6 bases, with 12 bases lying between them. The CDR3 reads CASSRTHRDGYTF. The CDR3 nucleotides are TGTGCCAGCAGCCGGACTCACCGGGATGGCTACACCTTC.

Remarks on this clone: The same CDR3 can be traced to other DNA sequences in this sample. The CDR3 loop is CASSQGVHTGVTEAFF. The CDR3 DNA sequence: TGTGCCAGCAGCCAAGGGGTCCATACAGGGGTCACTGAAGCTTTCTTT. V gene TRBV4-2 combines with J gene TRBJ1-1, with 7 bases identical to TRBD1. The CDR3 has 16 amino acids. CDR1 and CDR2 (germline): LGHNA, YNFKEQ. The junction had 9 bases not matched to a gene; V was cut back by 1 base and J by 4 bases.